The T cell receptor (beta chain) described here comes from a study of T cells expressing NK-cell markers (dated by TCRdb to 2020 to 2022). In terms of the full investigation: In sorted CD3+CD56+NKG2C+, CD3+CD56+NKG2C- and CD3+CD56-NKG2C+ T-cell subsets from eight donors, TCR beta-chain repertoires were profiled. Among the eight sequenced donors, seven were HCMV-seropositive and one was HCMV-seronegative. The eight sequenced donors were randomly selected healthy volunteers, three men and five women. The libraries were sequenced on Illumina HiSeq 2000/2500, MiSeq or NextSeq, producing 2 x 150 bp reads.

HCMV-specific IgG was detected in serum with a commercial ELISA kit to determine HCMV serostatus. Peripheral blood mononuclear cells were isolated from blood by Ficoll density gradient centrifugation. For CDR1 and CDR2, the germline V gene (reference sequence) lists SEHNR and FQNEAQ. The CDR3 covers 16 residues, taking in both the cysteine and the phenylalanine. DNA for this receptor is not on file. A word on this clonotype: Its antigen remains undetermined.

Study-wide findings and limitations: Those dominant clonotypes were again the most abundant among CD3+CD56-NKG2C+ cells in four donors, at roughly 25-60.1%. In six donors, the dominant CD3+CD56+NKG2C+ clonotypes were among the top 10 CD8+ clonotypes and accounted for about 1.0-7.5% of CD8+ T cells. Whether the expanded NKG2C-expressing T cell clones were specific for HCMV antigens was left unclear.

Sequencing relied on an Illumina HiSeq 2000. TCR beta cDNA libraries were prepared using 5'RACE template switching, which introduced a universal primer site and unique molecular identifiers. cDNA synthesis was primed from the TCR beta constant segment and was followed by two successive PCR amplification steps. The published analysis was carried out like this. MIGEC was used to demultiplex reads and group reads by UMI, and MiTCR was used to assemble and quantify clonotypes. To exclude erroneous sequences, any TCR cDNA sequence not supported by at least two reads was discarded. The tcR package was used for downstream repertoire analysis, and clonotypes were matched across fractions by CDR3 nucleotide sequence plus V segment. VDJmatch was used to annotate antigen specificity against VDJdb, with one amino acid substitution in CDR3 permitted. TCRdb reprocessed the reads, and each CDR3 protein sequence is entered once, without DNA. None of the V and J calls come from the authors' own analysis; TCRdb made them. The sample has about 380,000 distinct CDR3 sequences on record. The ten top clones hold roughly 5.2% of the sample.

The chain is encoded by TRBV7-9 joined to TRBJ1-2; TCRdb's D call of TRBD1 is untestable without DNA. The sequence came from a man between 18 and 69 years old in good health. Sequencing was carried out using blood T cells: a sorted CD56 or NKG2C T cell subset, CD4+ or CD8+ T cells, or bulk PBMC T cells (not recorded which). The CDR3 protein is CASSPAEGFASYGYTF. With all but the CDR3 taken from the reference TRBV7-9 and TRBJ1-2 genes, the full variable domain is: DTGVSQNPRHKITKRGQNVTFRCDPISEHNRLYWYRQTLGQGPEFLTYFQNEAQLEKSRLLSDRFSAERPKGSFSTLEIQRTEQGDSAMYLCASSPAEGFASYGYTFGSGTRLTVV.